The 16 T cell receptor beta chains reported below all come from one sample, sequenced in a study of breast tumors, draining lymph nodes, adjacent tissues. TCRdb independently ran MiXCR on the multiplex PCR reads; one entry per CDR3 protein. The sample holds fewer than 7,500 distinct CDR3 sequences; over 40% are singletons and the top ten take around two fifths. Sequencing was carried out using tumor-adjacent breast tissue. The origin of the receptors is a female donor with breast cancer. Some clones in this sample may be carry-over from other donors' samples.

The chain couples TRBV11-2 to TRBJ2-5; no clear D. CDR3 size: 12 residues. CDR1 is SGHAT and CDR2 is FQNNGV in the germline V gene. V was pared by 5 bases and J by 7 bases, with 11 bases between. The CDR3 DNA sequence: TGTGCCAGCAGCCTGCACGGCGGGACCCAGTACTTC. This translates into CASSLHGGTQYF. The full variable domain, with the rest looked up from reference TRBV11-2 and TRBJ2-5, is EAGVAQSPRYKIIEKRQSVAFWCNPISGHATLYWYQQILGQGPKLLIQFQNNGVVDDSQLPKDRFSAERLKGVDSTLKIQPAKLEDSAVYLCASSLHGGTQYFGPGTRLLVL.

The rearrangement uses TRBV19 and TRBJ1-1, with 12 bases fitting TRBD1. The CDR3 runs to 16 residues. V trimming: 8 bases; J trimming: 11 bases; junction bases outside the gene matches: 18. CDR1 and CDR2 from the germline V gene are LNHDA and SQIVND (reference sequence). This CDR3 is CASLAPAGTGGWRAFF. Here the CDR3 DNA reads TGTGCCAGTCTTGCCCCCGCCGGGACAGGGGGCTGGAGGGCTTTCTTT.

This clonotype has just one count. J is TRBJ1-3 and V is TRBV20-1, with a tentative D call TRBD1 (5 bases). The V end was cut by 4 bases, the J end by 7 bases, with 14 bases between. Germline V gene lookup returns CDR1 DFQATT and CDR2 SNEGSKA (reference sequence). The CDR3 is 13 amino acids. CDR3 sequence: CSAMVGVRNTIYF. The CDR3 DNA sequence: TGCAGTGCTATGGTGGGGGTGCGGAACACCATATATTTT.

This clonotype was found once. The junction departs from the called germline gene at one end, perhaps through a read error. The rearrangement joins TRBV28 to TRBJ2-3; D may correspond to TRBD1 or TRBD2 (5 bases each). The CDR3 has 17 residues. The germline V gene encodes CDR1 MDHEN and CDR2 SYDVKM. For the CDR3, the DNA is TGTGCCAGCAGTTTCTTCACCGGGACGGCAACCACAGATACGCGGTATTTT. It codes for CASSFFTGTATTDTRYF.

Ten or more counts support this clonotype. The rearrangement links TRBV5-1 to TRBJ2-3; 10 bases fit TRBD2. Germline CDR1 is SGHRS and CDR2 is YFSETQ. This CDR3 is 16 amino acids long. Trimming at V came to 1 base and at J to 7 bases, leaving 9 bases not matched to a gene. The DNA of the CDR3 is TGCGCCAGCAGCTTGACTAGCGGGAACCCCCAACATACGCAGTATTTT. It encodes CASSLTSGNPQHTQYF.

This clonotype occurred once. The CDR3 DNA sequence: TGCGCCAGCAGTCGGACTAGGTCCTCTGACTACAATGAGCAGTTCTTC. Its protein is CASSRTRSSDYNEQFF. The chain carries TRBV10-1 and TRBJ2-1; 7 nucleotides line up with TRBD2. Germline loops: CDR1 WNHNN, CDR2 SYGVQD (reference sequence). The CDR3 loop spans 16 amino acids. The junction had 10 bases not matched to a gene; V was cut back by 5 bases and J by 3 bases.

V usage is TRBV7-9 and J usage is TRBJ2-1, with 7 nucleotides matching TRBD2. The junction had 11 bases not matched to a gene; V was cut back by 3 bases and J by 9 bases. The CDR3 has 15 amino acids. Germline CDR1 and CDR2: SEHNR and FQNEAQ (reference sequence). The CDR3 spells CASSFSGTGGGEQFF. The CDR3 DNA is TGTGCCAGCAGCTTCAGCGGGACCGGAGGTGGTGAGCAGTTCTTC.

The V gene is TRBV7-9, the J gene TRBJ1-6; maybe TRBD1 (5 bases). Trimming stripped 1 base from V and 13 bases from J, with 11 bases between. The V gene's germline CDR1 is SEHNR and CDR2 FQNEAQ (reference sequence). This CDR3 is 13 amino acids long. In DNA form, the CDR3 reads TGTGCCAGCAGCTTAGGAACCAGGGTGCCCCTCCACTTT. Its protein product is CASSLGTRVPLHF.

Many counts were recorded for this clonotype. The chain carries TRBV9 and TRBJ1-5; D is perhaps TRBD1 (6 bases). There are 15 residues in the CDR3. V shed 3 bases and J shed 1 base, with 11 bases lying between them. Germline CDR1 SGDLS, CDR2 YYNGEE. The CDR3 is CASSENRVSNQPQHF. The CDR3 region has the DNA TGTGCCAGCAGCGAAAACAGGGTAAGCAATCAGCCCCAGCATTTT.

The chain uses TRBV28 and TRBJ2-1; 7 bases are shared with TRBD1. CDR1 is MDHEN, CDR2 SYDVKM, per germline. The CDR3 is 16 residues long. The ends lost 2 bases at V and 0 bases at J; junction bases unmatched: 4. The CDR3 protein is CASSLRGLISYNEQFF. The DNA for the CDR3 is TGTGCCAGCAGTTTAAGGGGGCTTATCTCCTACAATGAGCAGTTCTTC.

The chain links TRBV29-1 to TRBJ2-1; possibly TRBD2 for D (5 bases). Looked up from germline, CDR1 is SQVTM and CDR2 is ANQGSEA. V gave up 6 bases and J gave up 7 bases, with 19 bases separating them. This CDR3 is built from 14 residues. DNA of the CDR3: TGCAGCGTCCAAAGAGGGCCAGGCCGGAATGAGCAGTTCTTC. Translated: CSVQRGPGRNEQFF.

This chain uses TRBV12-3 or TRBV12-4 with TRBJ1-1, with D unresolved. Trimming cost V 0 bases and J 0 bases, with 11 bases left between them. This CDR3 has 16 residues. The DNA of the CDR3 is TGTGCCAGCAGTTTAGCGCTAACCTACTTGAACACTGAAGCTTTCTTT. This gives the protein CASSLALTYLNTEAFF.

In this sample, this clonotype turned up many times. This chain uses TRBV3-1 with TRBJ2-5; either TRBD1 or TRBD2 may fit D (6 bases each). V lost 6 bases to trimming and J lost 7 bases, with 18 bases between them. The CDR3 is 14 amino acids. Looked up from germline, CDR1 is LGHDT and CDR2 is YNNKEL (reference sequence). CDR3 residues: CASSSGTSRGTQYF. The DNA of the CDR3 is TGTGCCAGCAGTTCCGGGACTTCCAGGGGGACCCAGTACTTC.

The chain employs TRBV7-2 and TRBJ2-3; D is unclear. This CDR3 is 13 amino acids long. V lost 0 bases, J lost 5 bases, and 6 bases lay in between. Germline V lookup: CDR1 SGHTA, CDR2 FQGNSA. The CDR3 region has the DNA TGTGCCAGCAGCTTAGCCGAGAGAGATACGCAGTATTTT. Its protein product is CASSLAERDTQYF.

This clonotype showed up many times. The gene calls are TRBV9 and TRBJ2-3; perhaps TRBD1 as D (6 bases). Between the trimmed V and J ends, which lost 4 bases and 3 bases, there was a span of 15 bases. The CDR3 is 15 residues long. CDR1 SGDLS and CDR2 YYNGEE come from the germline V gene. CDR3 amino acids: CASSPRQRGTDTQYF. CDR3 coding DNA: TGTGCCAGCAGCCCCCGACAGAGGGGGACAGATACGCAGTATTTT.

V and J are TRBV20-1 and TRBJ2-7, with 7 bases fitting TRBD1. Trimming took 6 bases from V and 5 from J; bases not matched to a gene: 7. Germline V CDR1 and CDR2: DFQATT, SNEGSKA (reference sequence). This CDR3 is 12 amino acids long. The CDR3 loop reads CSALTGAHEQYF. The CDR3 nucleotides read TGCAGTGCACTCACAGGGGCGCACGAGCAGTACTTC.